These 17 T cell receptor beta chains originate from one sample sequenced in a study of T cell clonality in common variable immunodeficiency. Findings and limits, study-wide: Common variable immunodeficiency TCR beta sequences reportedly had fewer deletions and N-nucleotide insertions.

Which antigens these TCRs recognize remains unknown. Data came from immunoSEQ multiplex PCR; TCRdb stores just in-frame clones and leaves some out. The data show some 19,000 clones, with none appearing a single time. Source material: peripheral blood mononuclear cells. The receptor source for this set is a human donor with common variable immunodeficiency.

This clone came up a few times. The read halts 3 residues ahead of the CDR3 end, with the missing end drawn from the germline J gene. J is TRBJ1-1 and V is TRBV6-2 or TRBV6-3; 9 bases align to TRBD1. The CDR3 consists of 16 residues. The germline V gene has CDR1 MNHEY and CDR2 SVGEGT. CDR3 amino acids: CASSVPGTGFSSEAFF. The CDR3 DNA, read in part, is TGTGCCAGCAGTGTGCCCGGGACAGGGTTCAGCTCCGAA.

Details on this clone: The read comes to an end 3 residues before the CDR3 does, leaving the germline J gene to fill in the end. The rearrangement uses TRBV7-9 and TRBJ2-7; 9 bases agree with TRBD1. The V and J ends lost 5 bases and 3 bases, in that order; junction bases with no gene match: 5. CDR3 length: 14 amino acids. Germline V gene lookup returns CDR1 SEHNR and CDR2 FQNEAQ (reference sequence). The sequenced CDR3 bases are TGTGCCAGCAGCCCCGGGACAGGGTACTACGAG. Its translation: CASSPGTGYYE. The CDR3 reads in full as CASSPGTGYYEQYF.

This clone was counted many times. The sequenced fragment ends 3 residues before the CDR3 boundary, so the rest is inferred from the germline J gene. V usage is TRBV30 and J usage is TRBJ1-1, with 10 bases identical to TRBD1. The CDR3 extends over 15 amino acids. Germline trimming cut 3 bases from V and 4 bases from J; bases unmatched to any gene: 8. CDR1 and CDR2 (germline): GTSNPN, SVGIG (reference sequence). CDR3 sequence reads: CAWSRDRGRGTEAFF. The CDR3 bases that were read are TGTGCCTGGAGCCGGGACAGGGGACGGGGCACTGAA.

This clone has at least ten counts. Read data end 3 residues before the CDR3 end; the end is taken from the germline J gene. The chain has TRBV2 and TRBJ2-3, with 7 bases identical to TRBD1. CDR1 and CDR2 (germline): SNHLY, FYNNEI. The trim removed 9 bases at V and 0 bases at J, leaving 6 bases unmatched. CDR3 length: 14 residues. The CDR3 is CAREPGQSTDTQYF. The part of the CDR3 DNA that was read is TGTGCCAGAGAACCGGGACAGAGCACAGATACG. Full variable domain (outside the CDR3, taken from reference TRBV2 and TRBJ2-3): EPEVTQTPSHQVTQMGQEVILRCVPISNHLYFYWYRQILGQKVEFLVSFYNNEISEKSEIFDDQFSVERPDGSNFTLKIRSTKLEDSAMYFCAREPGQSTDTQYFGPGTRLTVL.

This clone has a handful of counts. Read data end 3 residues before the CDR3 end; the end is taken from the germline J gene. The chain couples TRBV20-1 to TRBJ2-7; D remains unclear. Germline CDR1 and CDR2: DFQATT and SNEGSKA (reference sequence). CDR3 length: 14 residues. With 3 bases removed from V and 2 bases from J, the gap between germline ends came to 14 bases. Incomplete CDR3 DNA: TGCAGTGCTAGCAAAGGTGGCTCAACCTACGAG. It codes for CSASKGGSTYE. In full, the CDR3 reads CSASKGGSTYEQYF.

A note on this clone: The read falls 3 residues short of the CDR3 end, and the missing part is taken from the germline J gene. The chain joins TRBV18 to TRBJ2-5, with unresolved D. This CDR3 region has 14 residues. V was trimmed by 2 bases and J by 2 bases, leaving 9 bases between them. CDR1 and CDR2 (germline): KGHSH, LQKENI. CDR3 bases read: TGTGCCAGCTCACCAGTGCGGAAACAAGAGACC. This codes for CASSPVRKQET. The CDR3 reads in full as CASSPVRKQETQYF.

This clone was detected only a few times. The missing CDR3 end, 3 residues past where the read stops, is filled in from the germline J gene. The chain has TRBV20-1 and TRBJ2-1; D is uncertain. The V gene's germline CDR1 is DFQATT and CDR2 SNEGSKA (reference sequence). The CDR3 runs 12 residues. V was pared by 8 bases and J by 1 base, with 9 bases between. The CDR3: CSITGSYNEQFF. The sequenced part of the CDR3 DNA is TGCAGTATAACCGGGTCCTACAATGAG.

Concerning this clone itself: Read sequence stops 3 residues before the CDR3 end, and the germline J gene provides the missing end. The chain has TRBV5-1 and TRBJ2-4; 9 bases are shared with TRBD2. The CDR3 sequence is 16 residues long. The trim removed 4 bases at V and 1 base at J, leaving 6 bases unmatched. Germline V gene data show CDR1 as SGHRS and CDR2 as YFSETQ. The CDR3 DNA, read in part, is TGCGCCAGCAGCCCGACACTAGCGGGTGCCAAAAACATT. Its protein is CASSPTLAGAKNI. The full CDR3 reads CASSPTLAGAKNIQYF.

In its sample, this clone was seen a few times. The CDR3 goes on 3 residues after the read ends, and that part is filled in from the germline J gene. The V gene is TRBV7-3, the J gene TRBJ2-1, with 10 bases fitting TRBD2. In germline, CDR1 is SGHTA, CDR2 FQGTGA. This CDR3 is 13 amino acids long. V trimming: 4 bases; J trimming: 8 bases; junction bases outside the gene matches: 2. The CDR3 here is CASSSSGSYEQFF. The DNA read from the CDR3 is TGTGCCAGCAGCTCTAGCGGGAGCTATGAG.

This clone was seen a few times. The read is 3 residues too short to cover the CDR3 end, so that end is filled in from the germline J gene. J is TRBJ2-5 and V is TRBV7-2; D gene unclear. Trimming cost V 4 bases and J 5 bases, with 11 bases left between them. The CDR3 loop spans 13 amino acids. The V gene's germline CDR1 is SGHTA and CDR2 FQGNSA. The CDR3: CASSSRALETQYF. Incomplete CDR3 DNA: TGTGCCAGCAGCTCAAGAGCTCTGGAGACC.

This clone was detected only a few times. Read data end 3 residues before the CDR3 end; the end is taken from the germline J gene. Other DNA sequences from this sample encode an identical CDR3 as well. The V call is TRBV5-1, the J call TRBJ1-1, with 10 positions matching TRBD1. CDR3 length: 14 amino acids. CDR1 SGHRS and CDR2 YFSETQ come from the germline V gene. The sequenced part of the CDR3 DNA is TGCGCCAGCAGCTTGGGAGGCTGGGACAGGGGA. As protein: CASSLGGWDRG. In full, the CDR3 is CASSLGGWDRGAFF.

This clone has only a few counts. The read terminates 3 residues ahead of where the CDR3 ends, so the germline J gene completes it. The rearrangement links TRBV6-2 or TRBV6-3 to TRBJ2-1, with 8 nucleotides matching TRBD2. The CDR3 runs to 17 residues. After removal of 5 bases from V and 6 bases from J, the junction contained 15 bases not matched to a gene. Per the germline V gene, CDR1 is MNHEY and CDR2 is SVGEGT. CDR3 protein: CASSRPTIAGKGNEQFF. CDR3 DNA (partial): TGTGCCAGCAGTCGTCCAACTATAGCGGGAAAGGGCAATGAG.

This clone was seen ten or more times. The read ends 3 residues early relative to the CDR3; the germline J gene fills the gap. The chain uses TRBV5-6 and TRBJ1-2; TRBD1 matches 8 bases. CDR3 size: 13 residues. Germline-derived CDR1 and CDR2 are SGHDT and YYEEEE. Germline trimming cut 2 bases from V and 7 bases from J; bases unmatched to any gene: 4. CDR3 sequence: CASSLQGVGGYTF. The covered CDR3 bases are TGTGCCAGCAGCTTACAGGGGGTCGGTGGC. The whole variable domain, filled in from reference TRBV5-6 and TRBJ1-2, reads DAGVTQSPTHLIKTRGQQVTLRCSPKSGHDTVSWYQQALGQGPQFIFQYYEEEERQRGNFPDRFSGHQFPNYSSELNVNALLLGDSALYLCASSLQGVGGYTFGSGTRLTVV.

In this sample, this clone turned up a few times. The read comes to an end 3 residues before the CDR3 does, leaving the germline J gene to fill in the end. The chain combines TRBV20-1 with TRBJ1-4, with a tentative D call TRBD1 (5 bases). This CDR3 has 16 amino acids. The V gene's germline CDR1 is DFQATT and CDR2 SNEGSKA (reference sequence). The V end was cut by 3 bases, the J end by 5 bases, with 19 bases between. The CDR3 here is CSASKNTGGENEKLFF. CDR3 bases read: TGCAGTGCTAGCAAAAATACCGGAGGGGAGAATGAAAAA.

A few counts support this clone. Coverage ceases 3 residues before the CDR3 finishes, and the germline J gene fills in the end. The chain is built from TRBV5-1 and TRBJ2-5; possibly TRBD2 for D (5 bases). This CDR3 has 13 residues. Germline CDR1 and CDR2: SGHRS and YFSETQ. The ends were cut back, 6 bases at V and 5 bases at J, with 14 bases in the middle. The sequenced part of the CDR3 DNA is TGCGCCAGCACCTACGGGGTCCGGGAGACC. This gives the protein CASTYGVRET. The whole CDR3 region reads CASTYGVRETQYF.

As concerns this clone: The CDR3 end falls 3 residues outside the read, so it is completed with the germline J gene. The chain uses TRBV7-2 and TRBJ2-3; D remains ambiguous. The V and J ends lost 3 bases and 5 bases respectively, with 3 bases between them. The CDR3 spans 11 residues. Looked up from germline, CDR1 is SGHTA and CDR2 is FQGNSA. CDR3 sequence reads: CASSFGDTQYF. The CDR3 DNA, read in part, is TGTGCCAGCAGCTTCGGAGATACG.

This clone was seen more than once but under ten times. Coverage ceases 3 residues before the CDR3 finishes, and the germline J gene fills in the end. The rearrangement uses TRBV7-6 and TRBJ1-5; D gene ambiguous. Germline V gene lookup returns CDR1 SGHVS and CDR2 FNYEAQ. V gave up 1 base and J gave up 3 bases, with 4 bases separating them. The CDR3 length is 13 residues. The sequenced CDR3 bases are TGTGCCAGCAGCTTAGATCTCAATCAGCCC. This encodes CASSLDLNQP. The CDR3 as a whole reads CASSLDLNQPQHF.